Listed below are T cell receptor beta chains from one sample, sequenced in a study of identical twins. MiXCR was run by TCRdb on the 5' RACE reads, yielding one entry per CDR3 protein. The top ten hold 5% to 5.5% of the sample, which has fewer than 250,000 distinct CDR3 sequences, roughly 9.4% seen once. The specimen was memory (CD45RO+) T cells sorted from blood. The receptor set was obtained from a woman younger than 30 in good health. The CDR3 runs from the conserved cysteine through the conserved F or W.

J gene | V gene | CDR3 protein
TRBJ2-1 | TRBV5-1 | CTSSLNTGGNEQFF
TRBJ1-2 | TRBV30 | CAWRTDNNYGYTF
TRBJ2-3 | TRBV9 | CASSVGLAGGSTDTQYF
TRBJ1-2 | TRBV12-5 | CASGTFPGGGGYTF
TRBJ1-4 | TRBV4-2 | CASSLGGINEKLFF
TRBJ2-3 | TRBV5-1 | CASSSSAGTDTQYF
TRBJ2-1 | TRBV7-2 | CASSGTSGGSTYNEQFF
TRBJ2-3 | TRBV3-1 | CASSHVTGTSGGSRRYF
TRBJ2-7 | TRBV11-2 | CASSFGITYEQYF
TRBJ2-3 | TRBV29-1 | CSSTGTGGTDTQYF
TRBJ2-5 | TRBV4-2 | CASSQGGTQETQYF
TRBJ2-1 | TRBV10-3 | CAISERSGLASHNEQFF
TRBJ2-3 | TRBV5-1 | CASSFGLSTSDTQYF
TRBJ2-3 | TRBV5-4 | CASSLRLHPNTDTQYF
TRBJ2-1 | TRBV2 | CASTYQGLSYNEQFF
TRBJ1-1 | TRBV3-1 | CASKMNTEAFF
TRBJ2-7 | TRBV10-3 | CAISKTPLRDTSYEQYF
TRBJ1-1 | TRBV9 | CASSAPRDDGNTEAFF